These 14 T cell receptor beta chains share one sample of origin, sequenced in a study of HIV-infected patients and healthy controls. No cell fractionation was done, so the repertoire covers all unsorted peripheral blood T cells. About 500 ng RNA was reverse transcribed with alpha and beta constant-region primers. Each of the alpha and beta chains got its own library through chain-specific third strand synthesis with indices. One entry per CDR3 protein, called by TCRdb with MiXCR from the 5' RACE reads. The sample contains 15,000 to 20,000 distinct CDR3 sequences, around 9.3% of which appear only once. The specimen sequenced was blood. Receptor source: an adult in good health.

This clonotype was detected ten times or more. CDR3 nucleotide sequence: TGTGCCAGCAGCGAGGGACTAGCGGGAGTCGAGCAGTACTTC. As protein: CASSEGLAGVEQYF. The chain recombines TRBV5-4 with TRBJ2-7, with 14 bases aligning to TRBD2. The junction had 3 bases not matched to a gene; V was cut back by 4 bases and J by 6 bases. From germline, CDR1 is SGHNT and CDR2 YYREEE (reference sequence). The CDR3 consists of 14 residues.

This clonotype was seen many times. This chain joins TRBV12-3 or TRBV12-4 and TRBJ2-3; 12 bases are a match to TRBD2. With V trimmed by 4 bases and J by 1 base, 12 bases remained unmatched. The CDR3 is made up of 19 amino acids. CDR3 in amino acids: CASSSRTSGTPRGTDTQYF. CDR3 coding DNA: TGTGCCAGCAGTTCTAGGACTAGCGGGACCCCACGGGGCACAGATACGCAGTATTTT.

This clonotype was observed at least ten times. The J gene is TRBJ1-5, the V gene TRBV12-3 or TRBV12-4, with 8 bases lining up with TRBD1. The CDR3 spans 14 residues. J was trimmed by 2 bases and V by 8 bases; bases with no gene match: 5. The CDR3: CASGATGGNQPQHF. The CDR3 DNA is TGTGCCAGCGGCGCGACAGGGGGCAATCAGCCCCAGCATTTT.

This clonotype appeared a few times. The CDR3 nucleotides are TGTGCCAGCTCACTAGCACAGGGAGGCCAAGAGACCCAGTACTTC. It yields the protein CASSLAQGGQETQYF. This rearrangement joins TRBV18 to TRBJ2-5; D could derive from TRBD1 or TRBD2 (6 bases each). Trimming removed 4 bases from V and 1 base from J, with 13 bases in between. The CDR3 totals 15 residues. The germline gives CDR1 KGHSH, CDR2 LQKENI. Full variable domain (missing parts from reference TRBV18 and TRBJ2-5): NAGVMQNPRHLVRRRGQEARLRCSPMKGHSHVYWYRQLPEEGLKFMVYLQKENIIDESGMPKERFSAEFPKEGPSILRIQQVVRGDSAAYFCASSLAQGGQETQYFGPGTRLLVL.

This clonotype was picked up many times. The chain carries TRBV7-2 and TRBJ2-7, with 7 bases identical to TRBD1. The CDR3 spans 14 residues. The V gene's germline CDR1 is SGHTA and CDR2 FQGNSA. J gave up 6 bases and V 0 bases, and 5 bases lay outside the gene matches. As DNA, the CDR3 is TGTGCCAGCAGCTTAGCAACAGGGGTCAGCGAGCAGTACTTC. Protein sequence: CASSLATGVSEQYF.

The chain couples TRBV6-5 to TRBJ1-1; 7 bases align to TRBD1. The junction had 1 base not matched to a gene; V was cut back by 2 bases and J by 1 base. The CDR3 spans 14 residues. Germline V lookup: CDR1 MNHEY, CDR2 SVGAGI. The CDR3 spells CASSYGQANTEAFF. In DNA form, the CDR3 reads TGTGCCAGCAGTTACGGACAGGCGAACACTGAAGCTTTCTTT.

There are many counts of this clonotype. This sequence joins TRBV6-6 and TRBJ2-1; 9 positions match TRBD2. The trim removed 6 bases at V and 1 base at J, leaving 1 base unmatched. CDR1 MNHNY and CDR2 SVGAGI come from the germline V gene (reference sequence). The CDR3 runs to 14 residues. In DNA form, the CDR3 reads TGTGCCAGCAGCCTAGCGGGATCCTACAATGAGCAGTTCTTC. Translated, it gives CASSLAGSYNEQFF.

This clonotype was observed at least ten times. The chain uses TRBV11-1 and TRBJ1-2, with D tentatively TRBD1 (5 bases). In germline, CDR1 is SGHAT, CDR2 FQDESV (reference sequence). The CDR3 length is 13 residues. With 5 bases removed from V and 13 bases from J, the gap between germline ends came to 20 bases. The DNA for the CDR3 is TGTGCCAGCAGCAAAGCCGGGACTGGTCTTTGCACCTTC. Translated: CASSKAGTGLCTF.

This clonotype was recorded at least ten times. The chain carries TRBV6-2 or TRBV6-3 and TRBJ1-1; 7 bases map to TRBD1. The germline gives CDR1 MNHEY, CDR2 SVGEGT. V was clipped by 6 bases and J by 1 base; unmatched bases: 11. The CDR3 has 16 amino acids. CDR3 loop: CASRAETGQPNTEAFF. CDR3 in DNA: TGTGCCAGCAGAGCTGAGACGGGACAGCCGAACACTGAAGCTTTCTTT.

In this sample, this clonotype turned up many times. The V gene is TRBV7-8, the J gene TRBJ2-3, with 7 nucleotides matching TRBD2. Germline CDR1 reads SGHVS; CDR2 reads FQNEAQ. The CDR3 is made up of 15 amino acids. Germline trimming cut 4 bases from V and 0 bases from J; bases unmatched to any gene: 4. The CDR3 loop reads CASSSASGSTDTQYF. The CDR3 DNA follows: TGTGCCAGCAGCTCCGCTAGCGGAAGCACAGATACGCAGTATTTT.

This clonotype appeared many times. This chain uses TRBV7-9 with TRBJ2-3; 11 nucleotides align to TRBD1. The CDR3 contains 16 residues. In germline, CDR1 is SEHNR, CDR2 FQNEAQ (reference sequence). J gave up 3 bases and V 1 base, and 3 bases lay outside the gene matches. Written as DNA, the CDR3 is TGTGCCAGCAGCTTAGTGGGACAGGGGGTGACAGATACGCAGTATTTT. Protein sequence: CASSLVGQGVTDTQYF.

This clonotype was counted only a few times. V usage is TRBV12-5 and J usage is TRBJ2-1; perhaps TRBD2 as D (5 bases). Germline V lookup: CDR1 LGHNT, CDR2 FRNRAP. The CDR3 consists of 16 residues. V lost 1 base and J 4 bases, leaving 14 bases between the germline ends. This CDR3 is CASGLEEASSYNEQFF. DNA of the CDR3: TGTGCTAGTGGTTTGGAGGAGGCTAGTTCATACAATGAGCAGTTCTTC. Supplemented by reference TRBV12-5 and TRBJ2-1, the full variable domain reads DARVTQTPRHKVTEMGQEVTMRCQPILGHNTVFWYRQTMMQGLELLAYFRNRAPLDDSGMPKDRFSAEMPDATLATLKIQPSEPRDSAVYFCASGLEEASSYNEQFFGPGTRLTVL.

The chain has TRBV3-1 and TRBJ1-4, with a tentative D call TRBD1 (6 bases). Per germline, CDR1 LGHDT and CDR2 YNNKEL (reference sequence). The CDR3 consists of 17 residues. V lost 3 bases, J lost 3 bases, and 17 bases lay in between. This CDR3 is CASSHYAGTRPNEKLFF. CDR3 bases: TGTGCCAGCAGCCACTACGCCGGGACACGACCTAATGAAAAACTGTTTTTT.

This clonotype is medium-sized (0.01 to 0.1%) within its sample. The chain carries TRBV28 and TRBJ1-4; unclear D gene. The germline gives CDR1 MDHEN, CDR2 SYDVKM. Trimming cost V 10 bases and J 3 bases, with 15 bases left between them. The CDR3 length is 14 residues. The CDR3 sequence is CATGRMIANEKLFF. The CDR3, as DNA: TGTGCCACCGGACGGATGATAGCTAATGAAAAACTGTTTTTT.